One sample yielded the 10 T cell receptor beta chains listed below, sequenced in a study of shared clonotypes between healthy human individuals. Clones were sequenced by immunoSEQ multiplex PCR, and TCRdb holds only the in-frame ones, with some missing. The data show 650,000 to 750,000 clones, about two thirds seen once. Material: memory CD4+ T cells sorted from blood. Subset specified: CD45RA-negative fraction. The source of these receptors is a young woman in good health.

The chain recombines TRBV25-1 with TRBJ2-3; D may be TRBD2 (6 bases). CDR3 length equals 11 residues. Germline V gives CDR1 MGHDK, CDR2 SYGVNS. Trimming took off 8 bases at V and 3 bases at J, with 6 bases between the two ends. CDR3 sequence: CASGGTDTQYF. The CDR3 DNA is TGTGCCAGCGGGGGGACAGATACGCAGTATTTT.

The rearrangement joins TRBV13 to TRBJ1-2; D possibly corresponds to TRBD1 (5 bases). CDR1 PRHDT and CDR2 FYEKMQ come from the germline V gene (reference sequence). Trimming pared 5 bases from V and 3 bases from J, leaving 13 bases between. The CDR3 covers 14 residues. For the CDR3, the DNA is TGTGCCAGCAGCCAGGAGGGGAGGGACTATGGCTACACCTTC. Translating it yields CASSQEGRDYGYTF.

The chain couples TRBV28 to TRBJ1-2; the D is unclear. The CDR3 consists of 13 residues. Germline V gives CDR1 MDHEN, CDR2 SYDVKM. Trimming shortened V by 5 bases and J by 5 bases, and 12 bases separated the two germline ends. The CDR3 loop reads CASSPGIGYGYTF. The CDR3 DNA reads as TGTGCCAGCAGTCCAGGAATCGGGTATGGCTACACCTTC.

V and J are TRBV7-9 and TRBJ1-5, with TRBD1 matching over 10 bases. The V and J ends lost 5 bases and 0 bases, in that order; junction bases with no gene match: 7. Germline V gene data show CDR1 as SEHNR and CDR2 as FQNEAQ (reference sequence). The length of the CDR3 is 17 residues. The CDR3, as DNA: TGTGCCAGCAGCCTGGGACAGGGGATTTATAGCAATCAGCCCCAGCATTTT. This sequence encodes CASSLGQGIYSNQPQHF.

This chain joins TRBV5-4 and TRBJ1-2; TRBD1 agrees at 8 bases. This CDR3 is built from 16 residues. With 2 bases clipped from V and 7 bases from J, the junction kept 13 bases outside the gene matches. Germline-derived CDR1 and CDR2 are SGHNT and YYREEE (reference sequence). Written as DNA, the CDR3 is TGTGCCAGCAGCTTTATTGACAGGGGTTTGCGAAGTGGCTACACCTTC. It is translated as CASSFIDRGLRSGYTF. The full variable domain, with the rest looked up from reference TRBV5-4 and TRBJ1-2, is ETGVTQSPTHLIKTRGQQVTLRCSSQSGHNTVSWYQQALGQGPQFIFQYYREEENGRGNFPPRFSGLQFPNYSSELNVNALELDDSALYLCASSFIDRGLRSGYTFGSGTRLTVV.

This sequence joins TRBV28 and TRBJ1-1, with 7 bases aligning to TRBD1. There are 15 residues in the CDR3. J lost 1 base, V lost 6 bases, and 8 bases had no gene match. The germline V gene has CDR1 MDHEN and CDR2 SYDVKM. The CDR3 is CASSIRQGWNTEAFF. The CDR3 DNA follows: TGTGCCAGCAGCATTCGACAGGGCTGGAACACTGAAGCTTTCTTT.

The gene calls are TRBV2 and TRBJ1-5, with D perhaps TRBD1 (5 bases). CDR1 is SNHLY and CDR2 is FYNNEI in the germline V gene. This CDR3 is built from 14 residues. Trimming stripped 4 bases from V and 6 bases from J, with 13 bases between. The CDR3 loop reads CASSAGNRGQPQHF. CDR3 DNA sequence: TGTGCCAGCAGTGCAGGGAATCGGGGTCAGCCCCAGCATTTT. The full variable domain, with the rest looked up from reference TRBV2 and TRBJ1-5, is EPEVTQTPSHQVTQMGQEVILRCVPISNHLYFYWYRQILGQKVEFLVSFYNNEISEKSEIFDDQFSVERPDGSNFTLKIRSTKLEDSAMYFCASSAGNRGQPQHFGDGTRLSIL.

Points on this clone: The sample contains more than one DNA sequence encoding this CDR3. This chain uses TRBV7-2 with TRBJ1-1; TRBD1 aligns across 7 bases. V was pared by 2 bases and J by 4 bases, with 4 bases of the junction left unmatched. Germline assignment: CDR1 SGHTA and CDR2 FQGNSA. The CDR3 is 14 residues long. The CDR3 nucleotides are TGTGCCAGCAGCTTACTCCAGGGGGTCACTGAAGCTTTCTTT. Translation: CASSLLQGVTEAFF. The full variable domain, in which reference TRBV7-2 and TRBJ1-1 provide the parts outside the CDR3, is GAGVSQSPSNKVTEKGKDVELRCDPISGHTALYWYRQSLGQGLEFLIYFQGNSAPDKSGLPSDRFSAERTGGSVSTLTIQRTQQEDSAVYLCASSLLQGVTEAFFGQGTRLTVV.

Of note for this clone: This sequence may be a read error, since a much larger clone differs from it by one base. In the same sample, other DNA sequences code for this CDR3. This chain uses TRBV5-1 with TRBJ2-1, with D possibly being TRBD2 (5 bases). The CDR3 runs 15 residues. Germline V lookup: CDR1 SGHRS, CDR2 YFSETQ. Trimming removed 5 bases from V and 0 bases from J, with 12 bases in between. The CDR3 region is CASSQDSSSYNEQFF. The CDR3 DNA sequence: TGCGCCAGCAGTCAGGACTCGAGCTCCTACAATGAGCAGTTCTTC.

This clone was detected once. The chain carries TRBV6-1 and TRBJ1-5; 9 nucleotides align to TRBD1. CDR1 and CDR2 (germline): MNHNS, SASEGT. This CDR3 contains 15 residues. The V and J ends lost 4 bases and 6 bases, in that order; junction bases with no gene match: 7. CDR3 DNA sequence: TGTGCCAGCAGTGGAGAGACAGGGGGGTCTCAGCCCCAGCATTTT. It codes for CASSGETGGSQPQHF.